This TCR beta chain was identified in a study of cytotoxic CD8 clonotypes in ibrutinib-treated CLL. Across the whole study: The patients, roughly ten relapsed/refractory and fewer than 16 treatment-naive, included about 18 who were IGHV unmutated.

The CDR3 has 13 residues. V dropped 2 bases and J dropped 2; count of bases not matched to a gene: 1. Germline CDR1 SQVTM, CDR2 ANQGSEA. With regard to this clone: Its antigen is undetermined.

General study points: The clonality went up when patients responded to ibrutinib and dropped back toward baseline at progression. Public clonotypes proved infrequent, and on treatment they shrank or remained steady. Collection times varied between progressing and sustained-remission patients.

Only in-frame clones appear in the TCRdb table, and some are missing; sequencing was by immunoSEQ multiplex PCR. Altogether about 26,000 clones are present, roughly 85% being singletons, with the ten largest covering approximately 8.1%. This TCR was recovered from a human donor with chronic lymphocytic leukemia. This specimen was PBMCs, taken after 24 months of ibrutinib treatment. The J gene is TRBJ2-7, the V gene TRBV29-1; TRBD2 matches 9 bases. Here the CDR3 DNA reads TGCAGCGTTGAATTAGCGGGGGCCTACGAGCAGTACTTC. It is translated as CSVELAGAYEQYF.